Each of the 22 T cell receptor beta chains below was sequenced from the same sample in a study of graft-versus-host responses after intestinal transplantation. The assay was immunoSEQ multiplex PCR, and TCRdb's table has in-frame clones only and misses some. The repertoire holds 15,000 to 20,000 clones, roughly 70% seen once, with about 8.8% in the top ten. Intraepithelial lymphocytes and lamina propria lymphocytes were released through processing of graft tissue. The sequences come from ileum tissue, collected around 20 days after intestinal transplant. The receptors stem from a human patient who received an intestinal transplant, so some T cells may come from the graft donor.

This clone has just one count. The chain is built from TRBV6-6 and TRBJ2-7, with TRBD2 matching 7 bases. V trimming: 5 bases; J trimming: 3 bases; junction bases outside the gene matches: 7. This CDR3 is 14 amino acids long. In germline, CDR1 is MNHNY, CDR2 SVGAGI (reference sequence). The CDR3 DNA follows: TGTGCCAGCAGTGGACTAGACCTTTACTACGAGCAGTACTTC. Its protein is CASSGLDLYYEQYF.

This sequence joins TRBV5-5 and TRBJ1-5; D unresolved. Trimming took 4 bases from V and 2 from J, leaving 22 bases between them. Germline-derived CDR1 and CDR2 are SGHKS and YYEKEE (reference sequence). The CDR3 consists of 18 residues. CDR3: CASSPSPYFPSGNQPQHF. The CDR3 bases are TGTGCCAGCAGCCCTTCCCCCTACTTCCCGAGTGGCAATCAGCCCCAGCATTTT.

This sequence joins TRBV7-2 and TRBJ1-6, with TRBD1 matching over 7 bases. J was trimmed by 1 base and V by 5 bases; bases with no gene match: 8. The CDR3 is made up of 17 amino acids. Looked up from germline, CDR1 is SGHTA and CDR2 is FQGNSA. In DNA form, the CDR3 reads TGTGCCAGCAGCCGAGGGGGCTTAAGTTCCTATAATTCACCCCTCCACTTT. It is translated as CASSRGGLSSYNSPLHF.

The chain has TRBV7-9 and TRBJ2-7, with 7 bases lining up with TRBD2. Germline-derived CDR1 and CDR2 are SEHNR and FQNEAQ (reference sequence). There are 17 residues in the CDR3. After removal of 1 base from V and 4 bases from J, the junction contained 13 bases not matched to a gene. The CDR3 here is CASSLGPDSGRRYEQYF. Here the CDR3 DNA reads TGTGCCAGCAGCTTAGGCCCGGACTCCGGGAGGAGATACGAGCAGTACTTC.

Only one count was recorded for this clone. This chain uses TRBV6-4 with TRBJ2-3, with 9 bases matching TRBD2. V shed 4 bases, J shed 4 bases, and the junction held 3 bases outside the gene matches. Germline CDR1 MRHNA, CDR2 SNTAGT. The CDR3 length is 14 residues. The CDR3 DNA reads TGTGCCAGCAGTGCTAGCGGGGACCCAGATACGCAGTATTTT. Translating gives CASSASGDPDTQYF.

The CDR3 nucleotides are TGTGCCAGCAGTTTATCCCAGTACAATGAGCAGTTCTTC. Amino acid sequence: CASSLSQYNEQFF. The J gene is TRBJ2-1, the V gene TRBV27; no clear D gene. The germline V gene has CDR1 MNHEY and CDR2 SMNVEV (reference sequence). The CDR3 length is 13 residues. V lost 0 bases and J 4 bases, leaving 4 bases between the germline ends.

The V call is TRBV5-4, the J call TRBJ2-7; 7 positions match TRBD2. This CDR3 contains 14 residues. Germline assignment: CDR1 SGHNT and CDR2 YYREEE (reference sequence). Trimming took 0 bases from V and 2 from J; bases not matched to a gene: 2. The CDR3, as DNA: TGTGCCAGCAGCTTGGGCGGGAGCCCCTACGAGCAGTACTTC. This codes for CASSLGGSPYEQYF.

The chain carries TRBV13 and TRBJ2-1; possible D gene TRBD2, 6 bases. Trimming pared 6 bases from V and 7 bases from J, leaving 19 bases between. The CDR3 runs 15 residues. Looked up from germline, CDR1 is PRHDT and CDR2 is FYEKMQ (reference sequence). The CDR3 protein is CASSSRRDPGNEQFF. As DNA, the CDR3 is TGTGCCAGCAGTTCCCGGCGGGACCCAGGGAATGAGCAGTTCTTC.

The chain employs TRBV4-1 and TRBJ2-1; 7 bases line up with TRBD2. Trimming removed 0 bases from V and 0 bases from J; junction bases left unmatched: 5. Germline-derived CDR1 and CDR2 are MGHRA and YSYEKL. The CDR3 length is 17 residues. The CDR3 spells CASSQERPGGSYNEQFF. Written as DNA, the CDR3 is TGCGCCAGCAGCCAAGAAAGGCCGGGGGGCTCCTACAATGAGCAGTTCTTC.

This clone has just a few counts. The chain combines TRBV28 with TRBJ1-3; D gene unclear. There are 15 residues in the CDR3. Germline CDR1 MDHEN, CDR2 SYDVKM. V was pared by 6 bases and J by 6 bases, with 18 bases between. The CDR3 here is CASSRPGLRQNTIYF. The CDR3 region has the DNA TGTGCCAGCAGCCGCCCGGGATTACGACAAAACACCATATATTTT.

This clone appeared a few times. The chain uses TRBV7-9 and TRBJ2-7; 11 nucleotides line up with TRBD2. The V and J ends lost 4 bases and 4 bases, in that order; junction bases with no gene match: 3. CDR1 and CDR2 from the germline V gene are SEHNR and FQNEAQ (reference sequence). The CDR3 has 14 amino acids. CDR3 in DNA: TGTGCCAGCAGCTCCGGGACTAGCGGTTACGAGCAGTACTTC. Its protein product is CASSSGTSGYEQYF.

This clone was picked up a small number of times. This chain uses TRBV27 with TRBJ2-1, with 14 bases aligning to TRBD2. The CDR3 contains 17 residues. After removal of 5 bases from V and 2 bases from J, the junction contained 5 bases not matched to a gene. CDR1 is MNHEY and CDR2 is SMNVEV in the germline V gene (reference sequence). CDR3 in DNA: TGTGCCAGCAGTGCACGGACTAGCGGGAGGCCCTACAATGAGCAGTTCTTC. Protein: CASSARTSGRPYNEQFF.

The chain carries TRBV10-3 and TRBJ1-1; 12 nucleotides agree with TRBD1. The CDR3 has 15 amino acids. The V gene's germline CDR1 is ENHRY and CDR2 SYGVKD. V lost 5 bases, J lost 5 bases, and 6 bases stayed unmatched. The CDR3 sequence is CAISPGQGATTEAFF. The CDR3 coding sequence is TGTGCCATCAGTCCGGGACAGGGGGCAACGACTGAAGCTTTCTTT.

As DNA, the CDR3 is TGTGCCAGCAGTTTATACCCCTACCCTAATGAAAAACTGTTTTTT. It encodes CASSLYPYPNEKLFF. The chain recombines TRBV27 with TRBJ1-4, with D unresolved. V shed 1 base and J shed 3 bases, with 9 bases lying between them. The CDR3 has 15 residues. CDR1 and CDR2 (germline): MNHEY, SMNVEV (reference sequence).

V is TRBV5-6 and J is TRBJ1-2; D not resolved. The CDR3 sequence is 12 residues long. V lost 1 base, J lost 8 bases, and 9 bases lay in between. From germline, CDR1 is SGHDT and CDR2 YYEEEE. The CDR3 nucleotides are TGTGCCAGCAGCTTGCAGGCGCAGGGCTACACCTTC. Encoded protein: CASSLQAQGYTF.

This clone was observed a handful of times. The J gene is TRBJ1-2, the V gene TRBV7-8, with a possible D match to TRBD1 (6 bases). Trimming stripped 6 bases from V and 6 bases from J, with 11 bases between. Germline V CDR1 and CDR2: SGHVS, FQNEAQ. This CDR3 contains 12 residues. CDR3 sequence reads: CASSRDRNGYTF. The CDR3 region has the DNA TGTGCCAGCAGTCGCGACAGGAATGGCTACACCTTC. The full variable domain, completed using reference TRBV7-8 and TRBJ1-2, is GAGVSQSPRYKVAKRGQDVALRCDPISGHVSLFWYQQALGQGPEFLTYFQNEAQLDKSGLPSDRFFAERPEGSVSTLKIQRTQQEDSAVYLCASSRDRNGYTFGSGTRLTVV.

This clone showed up just a few times. The chain carries TRBV9 and TRBJ2-1; D unresolved. The CDR3 loop spans 16 amino acids. CDR1 SGDLS and CDR2 YYNGEE come from the germline V gene. With 1 base removed from V and 7 bases from J, the gap between germline ends came to 18 bases. The CDR3 DNA sequence: TGTGCCAGCAGCGTATTCGCGGTTCTCCCTGGGAATGAGCAGTTCTTC. This encodes CASSVFAVLPGNEQFF.

The chain couples TRBV4-1 to TRBJ1-5; D is perhaps TRBD1 (5 bases). Between the trimmed V and J ends, which lost 2 bases and 0 bases, there was a span of 14 bases. The germline CDR1 and CDR2 sequences are MGHRA and YSYEKL. The CDR3 has 17 amino acids. CDR3 residues: CASSQTRGIGSNQPQHF. Written as DNA, the CDR3 is TGCGCCAGCAGCCAAACACGGGGGATAGGTAGCAATCAGCCCCAGCATTTT.

A few counts support this clone. This rearrangement joins TRBV28 to TRBJ2-3, with 7 bases that match TRBD2. The CDR3 contains 16 residues. Germline V gene data show CDR1 as MDHEN and CDR2 as SYDVKM. V gave up 5 bases and J gave up 5 bases; unmatched junction bases: 13. The chain's CDR3 is CASSPATGGRRDTQYF. The CDR3 bases are TGTGCCAGCAGTCCGGCGACTGGCGGGAGAAGAGATACGCAGTATTTT.

The chain is built from TRBV5-3 and TRBJ2-7, with a possible D match to TRBD1 (5 bases). TRBV5-3 is sorted into the ORF group, with uncertain function. This CDR3 has 13 amino acids. V was clipped by 4 bases and J by 5 bases, with 13 bases between them. CDR3 region: CARSGSRVHEQYF. CDR3 DNA: TGTGCCAGAAGCGGCTCCAGGGTCCACGAGCAGTACTTC.

This clone was detected only a few times. This rearrangement joins TRBV5-1 to TRBJ2-7; a possible D gene is TRBD2 (5 bases). Trimming left V 4 bases short and J 0 bases short, with 14 bases between. The CDR3 consists of 15 residues. CDR1 and CDR2 from the germline V gene are SGHRS and YFSETQ. CDR3 protein: CASSLPDYHSYEQYF. CDR3 DNA sequence: TGCGCCAGCAGCCTACCCGACTATCACTCCTACGAGCAGTACTTC. The variable domain in full, completed from reference TRBV5-1 and TRBJ2-7, reads KAGVTQTPRYLIKTRGQQVTLSCSPISGHRSVSWYQQTPGQGLQFLFEYFSETQRNKGNFPGRFSGRQFSNSRSEMNVSTLELGDSALYLCASSLPDYHSYEQYFGPGTRLTVT.

The rearrangement uses TRBV6-1 and TRBJ1-1, with 9 bases that match TRBD1. This CDR3 spans 14 amino acids. V shed 7 bases and J 6 bases; nucleotides not matched to a gene: 9. Germline lookup yields CDR1 MNHNS and CDR2 SASEGT. The CDR3 DNA reads as TGTGCCAGCAACCTCGGACAGGGGCGGGCTGAAGCTTTCTTT. This gives the protein CASNLGQGRAEAFF.